Shown below are 27 T cell receptor beta chains from a single sample sequenced in a study of OX40 agonist ivuxolimab in advanced cancers. Library method: the immunoSEQ multiplex PCR assay. The source is immuneACCESS, and TCRdb retained only in-frame sequences with V and J called. Part of the clones is not carried over; for the studies checked, unresolved V genes explain less than half of this, and the remainder is unexplained. The sample table lists more than 45,000 clones, roughly 87% of them with a count of one. 12% of the sample lies in the top ten. This specimen consisted of CD4+ or CD8+ T cells sorted from blood, obtained in a trial of the OX40 agonist ivuxolimab. These receptor sequences come from an adult with an advanced solid tumor such as melanoma, head and neck, liver or kidney cancer.

As for this clone: Germline and junction disagree at one end, which may indicate a read error. The V gene is TRBV9, the J gene TRBJ2-1, with D perhaps being TRBD1 or TRBD2 (6 bases each). Germline V gives CDR1 SGDLS, CDR2 YYNGEE. CDR3 length equals 15 residues. CDR3 region: CASTVGGGSYNEQFF. CDR3 sequence (DNA): TGTGCCAGCACCGTAGGAGGGGGCTCCTACAATGAGCAGTTCTTC.

This chain links TRBV10-2 with TRBJ1-1; D gene uncertain. This CDR3 spans 14 amino acids. Trimming took 2 bases from V and 7 from J, leaving 14 bases between them. The germline V gene encodes CDR1 WSHSY and CDR2 SAAADI. CDR3 amino acids: CASSEIGRAHEAFF. CDR3 bases: TGCGCCAGCAGTGAGATCGGCAGAGCTCATGAAGCTTTCTTT.

The CDR3 loop reads CASSQVSDPRDEQYF. The CDR3 DNA reads TGCGCCAGCAGCCAAGTTTCGGACCCAAGGGACGAGCAGTACTTC. The V call is TRBV4-1, the J call TRBJ2-7; D unclear. The length of the CDR3 is 15 residues. The V end was cut by 1 base, the J end by 5 bases, with 15 bases between. Germline V gene data show CDR1 as MGHRA and CDR2 as YSYEKL.

This clone appeared a few times. The chain recombines TRBV29-1 with TRBJ2-1; possibly TRBD1 or TRBD2 for D (5 bases each). Deletions cut 8 bases from V and 2 bases from J, with 16 bases between. The CDR3 totals 14 residues. Germline CDR1 SQVTM, CDR2 ANQGSEA. CDR3 loop: CSISQGATYNEQFF. The CDR3 DNA sequence: TGCAGCATCTCCCAGGGAGCTACCTACAATGAGCAGTTCTTC.

The rearrangement uses TRBV9 and TRBJ2-3; a possible D gene is TRBD2 (6 bases). Germline CDR1 SGDLS, CDR2 YYNGEE. This CDR3 spans 16 amino acids. V was cut by 2 bases and J by 0 bases, with 13 bases left in between. As DNA, the CDR3 is TGTGCCAGCAGCGTTAAAGCGGGTAGTAGCACAGATACGCAGTATTTT. Amino acids: CASSVKAGSSTDTQYF.

In the case of this clone: An end of the junction does not agree with germline; a read error may underlie this. The chain couples TRBV29-1 to TRBJ2-1; 9 positions agree with TRBD2. CDR3 length: 15 amino acids. CDR1 is SQVTM and CDR2 is ANQGSEA in the germline V gene. The CDR3 loop reads CSIDGGRAVYNEQFF. The CDR3 DNA reads TGCAGCATTGATGGCGGGAGGGCCGTTTACAATGAGCAGTTCTTC.

The chain recombines TRBV7-6 with TRBJ1-1, with 8 bases lining up with TRBD1. With 4 bases clipped from V and 2 bases from J, the junction kept 6 bases outside the gene matches. CDR1 is SGHVS and CDR2 is FNYEAQ in the germline V gene. The CDR3 is made up of 15 amino acids. The CDR3 nucleotides are TGTGCCAGCAGCTCCTTACAGGGGGGTAACACTGAAGCTTTCTTT. It codes for CASSSLQGGNTEAFF.

A single count supports this clone. The CDR3 sequence: CASSSRLAGGFEDTQYF. The CDR3 DNA reads as TGTGCCAGCAGCTCCCGACTAGCGGGAGGTTTCGAAGATACGCAGTATTTT. V gene TRBV7-2 combines with J gene TRBJ2-3; 13 nucleotides line up with TRBD2. The CDR3 length is 17 residues. The V gene's germline CDR1 is SGHTA and CDR2 FQGNSA. Trimming at V came to 4 bases and at J to 5 bases, leaving 9 bases not matched to a gene.

This clone was observed a handful of times. The chain combines TRBV10-2 with TRBJ1-6; D is uncertain. CDR1 WSHSY and CDR2 SAAADI come from the germline V gene. V lost 4 bases to trimming and J lost 8 bases, with 15 bases between them. The CDR3 sequence is 15 residues long. The CDR3 bases are TGCGCCAGCAGTGGGTCACCTAGCTTGGATTCACCCCTCCACTTT. It specifies CASSGSPSLDSPLHF.

V usage is TRBV19 and J usage is TRBJ1-5, with unresolved D. The CDR3 has 16 residues. The ends were cut back, 0 bases at V and 3 bases at J, with 12 bases in the middle. Looked up from germline, CDR1 is LNHDA and CDR2 is SQIVND (reference sequence). CDR3 loop: CASSIDGSRYNQPQHF. The CDR3 DNA follows: TGTGCCAGTAGTATAGACGGCTCCAGGTACAATCAGCCCCAGCATTTT. Full variable domain (rest looked up from reference TRBV19 and TRBJ1-5): DGGITQSPKYLFRKEGQNVTLSCEQNLNHDAMYWYRQDPGQGLRLIYYSQIVNDFQKGDIAEGYSVSREKKESFPLTVTSAQKNPTAFYLCASSIDGSRYNQPQHFGDGTRLSIL.

The chain is built from TRBV28 and TRBJ2-7, with D perhaps TRBD1 or TRBD2 (5 bases each). Per the germline V gene, CDR1 is MDHEN and CDR2 is SYDVKM. The V end was cut by 6 bases, the J end by 13 bases, with 13 bases between. CDR3 length: 10 amino acids. The CDR3 spells CASSRGRLYF. DNA for the CDR3: TGTGCCAGCAGCCGGGGACGGTTATACTTC.

The J gene is TRBJ2-3, the V gene TRBV29-1, with D uncertain. The ends were cut back, 4 bases at V and 5 bases at J, with 4 bases in the middle. The CDR3 length is 10 residues. Germline V lookup: CDR1 SQVTM, CDR2 ANQGSEA. The CDR3 loop reads CSVAEDTQYF. The CDR3 nucleotides are TGCAGCGTTGCTGAAGATACGCAGTATTTT.

About this clone: Since no conserved phenylalanine or tryptophan closes the CDR3, a read error is the likely cause. Because the CDR3's place on the DNA is in doubt, the DNA is left out and the CDR3 is given as listed by TCRdb. The chain combines TRBV28 with TRBJ2-7; the table's TRBD1 call for D was not verified on the DNA. The CDR3 length is 12 residues, termini included. The germline CDR1 and CDR2 sequences are MDHEN and SYDVKM. The CDR3 protein is CASSLYRGPLST.

This chain uses TRBV28 with TRBJ1-1, with 7 bases matching TRBD1. The CDR3 spans 16 residues. Unmatched junction bases numbered 12, after V lost 6 bases and J lost 2 bases. CDR1 MDHEN and CDR2 SYDVKM come from the germline V gene. CDR3 bases: TGTGCCAGCAGACCCCCCGGGACAGCCTTCAACACTGAAGCTTTCTTT. It codes for CASRPPGTAFNTEAFF. Together with reference TRBV28 and TRBJ1-1, the CDR3 gives the full variable domain: DVKVTQSSRYLVKRTGEKVFLECVQDMDHENMFWYRQDPGLGLRLIYFSYDVKMKEKGDIPEGYSVSREKKERFSLILESASTNQTSMYLCASRPPGTAFNTEAFFGQGTRLTVV.

This chain connects TRBV5-6 to TRBJ1-1; 7 bases line up with TRBD1. The CDR3 is 14 amino acids. Germline V gene lookup returns CDR1 SGHDT and CDR2 YYEEEE. The junction had 7 bases not matched to a gene; V was cut back by 4 bases and J by 4 bases. The CDR3 DNA sequence: TGTGCCAGCAGCCCTGCCGGGACAGCCACTGAAGCTTTCTTT. Translated: CASSPAGTATEAFF.

This clone has just a few counts. The V gene is TRBV18, the J gene TRBJ2-1; 7 bases align to TRBD2. Losses at the gene ends were 4 bases for V and 0 bases for J; bases not matched to a gene: 9. The germline gives CDR1 KGHSH, CDR2 LQKENI. This CDR3 has 17 amino acids. The CDR3 nucleotides read TGTGCCAGCTCACAGGAGCTAGCGGTGAGCTCCTACAATGAGCAGTTCTTC. Translating gives CASSQELAVSSYNEQFF.

This clone was seen a few times. V usage is TRBV28 and J usage is TRBJ1-5; possibly TRBD1 for D (5 bases). CDR3 length: 14 residues. Trimming pared 5 bases from V and 11 bases from J, leaving 19 bases between. The germline CDR1 and CDR2 sequences are MDHEN and SYDVKM. The DNA of the CDR3 is TGTGCCAGCAGTCTCGACCCCCAGGGCTCATCCCAGCATTTT. Protein: CASSLDPQGSSQHF. The variable domain in full, completed from reference TRBV28 and TRBJ1-5, reads DVKVTQSSRYLVKRTGEKVFLECVQDMDHENMFWYRQDPGLGLRLIYFSYDVKMKEKGDIPEGYSVSREKKERFSLILESASTNQTSMYLCASSLDPQGSSQHFGDGTRLSIL.

The chain is built from TRBV19 and TRBJ1-2, with D uncertain. The length of the CDR3 is 15 residues. Germline CDR1 and CDR2: LNHDA and SQIVND (reference sequence). V lost 3 bases and J 7 bases, leaving 18 bases between the germline ends. CDR3 residues: CASSIKAGSLTGYTF. For the CDR3, the DNA is TGTGCCAGTAGTATTAAAGCCGGGAGTTTGACTGGCTACACCTTC.

The J gene is TRBJ2-1, the V gene TRBV7-9; 11 nucleotides line up with TRBD1. CDR3 length: 16 residues. After removal of 5 bases from V and 8 bases from J, the junction contained 11 bases not matched to a gene. Germline V gene sequence: CDR1 SEHNR, CDR2 FQNEAQ (reference sequence). The DNA for the CDR3 is TGTGCCAGCAGCGAAACTGGACAGGGGGCCGGCGATGAGCAGTTCTTC. Its protein product is CASSETGQGAGDEQFF.

The chain employs TRBV5-4 and TRBJ2-1; 8 positions match TRBD1. Germline V lookup: CDR1 SGHNT, CDR2 YYREEE (reference sequence). V was pared by 3 bases and J by 10 bases, with 6 bases of the junction left unmatched. This CDR3 region has 13 residues. For the CDR3, the DNA is TGTGCCAGCAGCTCCGGGACAGGAGGGGAGCAGTTCTTC. This codes for CASSSGTGGEQFF.

This sequence joins TRBV25-1 and TRBJ2-1, with D maybe TRBD2 (5 bases). The CDR3 totals 12 residues. Trimming stripped 6 bases from V and 6 bases from J, with 9 bases between. Germline V gene data show CDR1 as MGHDK and CDR2 as SYGVNS. CDR3 nucleotide sequence: TGTGCCAGCAGGGACTCCCCCAATGAGCAGTTCTTC. It codes for CASRDSPNEQFF. The entire variable domain, with the rest obtained from reference TRBV25-1 and TRBJ2-1, is as follows: EADIYQTPRYLVIGTGKKITLECSQTMGHDKMYWYQQDPGMELHLIHYSYGVNSTEKGDLSSESTVSRIRTEHFPLTLESARPSHTSQYLCASRDSPNEQFFGPGTRLTVL.

V and J are TRBV7-8 and TRBJ2-1, with D possibly being TRBD1 or TRBD2 (5 bases each). The CDR3 has 17 amino acids. The V end was cut by 2 bases, the J end by 7 bases, with 21 bases between. CDR1 and CDR2 (germline): SGHVS, FQNEAQ. The CDR3 sequence: CASSLSGRDSEGNEQFF. For the CDR3, the DNA is TGTGCCAGCAGCTTAAGTGGGAGAGATTCCGAGGGGAATGAGCAGTTCTTC.

The chain recombines TRBV11-2 with TRBJ2-7; D is possibly TRBD1 or TRBD2 (5 bases each). Between the trimmed V and J ends, which lost 3 bases and 7 bases, there was a span of 10 bases. The CDR3 extends over 12 amino acids. In germline, CDR1 is SGHAT, CDR2 FQNNGV. The CDR3 is CASSFGTGEQYF. CDR3 in DNA: TGTGCCAGCAGCTTTGGGACGGGGGAGCAGTACTTC.

The chain uses TRBV7-3 and TRBJ2-1, with a tentative D call TRBD2 (5 bases). This CDR3 spans 16 amino acids. The germline V and J ends were trimmed by 3 bases and 1 base, with 13 bases remaining between them. Germline values: CDR1 SGHTA, CDR2 FQGTGA. This chain's CDR3 is CASSLNGKGSYNEQFF. In nucleotides, the CDR3 is TGTGCCAGCAGCTTGAACGGGAAAGGTTCCTACAATGAGCAGTTCTTC. Together with reference TRBV7-3 and TRBJ2-1, the CDR3 gives the full variable domain: GAGVSQTPSNKVTEKGKYVELRCDPISGHTALYWYRQSLGQGPEFLIYFQGTGAADDSGLPNDRFFAVRPEGSVSTLKIQRTERGDSAVYLCASSLNGKGSYNEQFFGPGTRLTVL.

V is TRBV2 and J is TRBJ1-1; D remains unclear. Germline values: CDR1 SNHLY, CDR2 FYNNEI. The CDR3 sequence is 11 residues long. V was clipped by 10 bases and J by 4 bases, with 10 bases between them. CDR3 DNA: TGTGCCATAGGTAGACCCACTGAAGCTTTCTTT. This sequence encodes CAIGRPTEAFF. Variable domain in full (rest from reference TRBV2 and TRBJ1-1): EPEVTQTPSHQVTQMGQEVILRCVPISNHLYFYWYRQILGQKVEFLVSFYNNEISEKSEIFDDQFSVERPDGSNFTLKIRSTKLEDSAMYFCAIGRPTEAFFGQGTRLTVV.

CDR3: CACRVGTEAFF. CDR3 sequence (DNA): TGTGCCTGCCGCGTGGGCACTGAAGCTTTCTTT. The chain recombines TRBV30 with TRBJ1-1, with D unresolved. The CDR3 has 11 residues. Trimming stripped 6 bases from V and 4 bases from J, with 9 bases between. CDR1 is GTSNPN, CDR2 SVGIG, per germline (reference sequence).

This clone was picked up one time. CDR3 bases: TGTGCCAGCGGAGACAGGGGAAACTATGGCTACACCTTC. Its protein product is CASGDRGNYGYTF. The chain has TRBV28 and TRBJ1-2, with 8 positions matching TRBD1. The CDR3 contains 13 residues. J gave up 2 bases and V 8 bases, and 4 bases lay outside the gene matches. Germline CDR1 and CDR2: MDHEN and SYDVKM.